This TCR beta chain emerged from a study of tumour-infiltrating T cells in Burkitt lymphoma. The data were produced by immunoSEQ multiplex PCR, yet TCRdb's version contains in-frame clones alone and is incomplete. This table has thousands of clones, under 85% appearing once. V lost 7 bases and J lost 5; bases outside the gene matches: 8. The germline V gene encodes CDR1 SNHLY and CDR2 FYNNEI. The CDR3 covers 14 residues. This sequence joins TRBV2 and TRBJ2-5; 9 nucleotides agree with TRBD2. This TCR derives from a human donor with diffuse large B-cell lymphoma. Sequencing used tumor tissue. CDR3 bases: TGTGCCAGCAACGTAGCGGGAGTATGGGAGACCCAGTACTTC. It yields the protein CASNVAGVWETQYF.